These 20 T cell receptor beta chains came from one sample sequenced in a study of blood T cell repertoires in COVID-19. Sequencing used immunoSEQ multiplex PCR; TCRdb keeps in-frame clones, though not all of them. The sample lists over 90,000 clones, approximately 85% occurring once. Sample: peripheral blood. These receptors originate from a man between 35 and 55 years old with active or convalescent COVID-19.

The chain joins TRBV4-2 to TRBJ2-7; the match to TRBD2 covers 11 bases. With 0 bases clipped from V and 3 bases from J, the junction kept 7 bases outside the gene matches. CDR1 and CDR2 from the germline V gene are LGHNA and YNFKEQ. CDR3 length equals 17 residues. CDR3 sequence reads: CASSQDRTSGGLYEQYF. CDR3 coding DNA: TGTGCCAGCAGCCAAGATCGCACTAGCGGGGGACTCTACGAGCAGTACTTC.

V usage is TRBV29-1 and J usage is TRBJ1-6; D uncertain. In germline, CDR1 is SQVTM, CDR2 ANQGSEA. V lost 4 bases to trimming and J lost 8 bases, with 12 bases between them. The CDR3 loop spans 13 amino acids. CDR3 amino acids: CSVAQNVDSPLHF. The CDR3, as DNA: TGCAGCGTTGCCCAGAATGTGGATTCACCCCTCCACTTT.

This clone appeared once. The chain is built from TRBV3-1 (or the pseudogene TRBV3-2) and TRBJ2-6; D is possibly TRBD2 (5 bases). The CDR3 is made up of 16 amino acids. V lost 4 bases, J lost 2 bases, and 12 bases lay in between. CDR1 and CDR2 from the germline V gene are LGHDT and YNNKEL (reference sequence). CDR3 DNA: TGTGCCAGCAGCCTAGCTCTACTAGCTGGGGCCAACGTCCTGACTTTC. It translates to CASSLALLAGANVLTF.

This sequence joins TRBV5-1 and TRBJ1-2; D unresolved. V shed 3 bases and J shed 3 bases, with 9 bases lying between them. The CDR3 is 13 amino acids. The germline V gene has CDR1 SGHRS and CDR2 YFSETQ. The CDR3: CASSSTVDYGYTF. CDR3 sequence (DNA): TGCGCCAGCAGCTCCACAGTCGACTATGGCTACACCTTC.

V usage is TRBV9 and J usage is TRBJ2-5; D is uncertain. V lost 2 bases, J lost 1 base, and 9 bases lay in between. The CDR3 sequence is 14 residues long. Germline CDR1 reads SGDLS; CDR2 reads YYNGEE. CDR3 amino acids: CASSVSGIQETQYF. CDR3 sequence (DNA): TGTGCCAGCAGCGTCTCCGGTATCCAAGAGACCCAGTACTTC.

The chain has TRBV7-7 and TRBJ1-3; 10 bases match TRBD1. The CDR3 runs to 15 residues. The ends lost 5 bases at V and 2 bases at J; junction bases unmatched: 3. Per germline, CDR1 SSHAT and CDR2 FNYEAQ (reference sequence). The DNA for the CDR3 is TGTGCCAGCAGCGGGGGGACAGGGGCTGGAAACACCATATATTTT. It is translated as CASSGGTGAGNTIYF.

The CDR3 spells CASRPAGVSTDTQYF. The CDR3, as DNA: TGTGCCAGCAGACCTGCAGGGGTAAGCACAGATACGCAGTATTTT. V and J are TRBV6-6 and TRBJ2-3; the D gene is possibly TRBD1 (6 bases). The ends were cut back, 6 bases at V and 0 bases at J, with 13 bases in the middle. Looked up from germline, CDR1 is MNHNY and CDR2 is SVGAGI (reference sequence). The CDR3 covers 15 residues.

This clone showed up just a few times. The gene calls are TRBV10-3 and TRBJ1-1, with D possibly TRBD1 on 6 matching bases. Trimming removed 2 bases from V and 7 bases from J, with 20 bases in between. There are 16 residues in the CDR3. CDR1 and CDR2 (germline): ENHRY, SYGVKD. As DNA, the CDR3 is TGTGCCATCAGTGAGGCATATGACAGGATCTCTCGTGAAGCTTTCTTT. It translates to CAISEAYDRISREAFF.

The count of this clone is one. V and J are TRBV5-4 and TRBJ2-7; a possible D gene is TRBD1 (5 bases). Trimming pared 1 base from V and 3 bases from J, leaving 5 bases between. CDR3 length: 12 residues. Looked up from germline, CDR1 is SGHNT and CDR2 is YYREEE (reference sequence). CDR3 amino acids: CASSLRGYEQYF. The CDR3 nucleotides are TGTGCCAGCAGCTTGAGGGGCTACGAGCAGTACTTC.

The V gene is TRBV19, the J gene TRBJ1-4, with D possibly TRBD1 on 6 matching bases. V lost 0 bases and J lost 5, with 10 bases in between. The CDR3 covers 15 residues. Looked up from germline, CDR1 is LNHDA and CDR2 is SQIVND (reference sequence). The CDR3: CASSIEGQRNEKLFF. The CDR3, as DNA: TGTGCCAGTAGTATAGAAGGACAGCGGAATGAAAAACTGTTTTTT.

The chain employs TRBV5-1 and TRBJ2-4, with a possible D match to TRBD2 (7 bases). V gave up 0 bases and J gave up 3 bases, with 16 bases separating them. In germline, CDR1 is SGHRS, CDR2 YFSETQ. The CDR3 runs 17 residues. CDR3 residues: CASSLDRGGGDKNIQYF. The CDR3 DNA reads as TGCGCCAGCAGCTTGGATCGCGGGGGCGGGGACAAAAACATTCAGTACTTC. The variable domain in full, completed from reference TRBV5-1 and TRBJ2-4, reads KAGVTQTPRYLIKTRGQQVTLSCSPISGHRSVSWYQQTPGQGLQFLFEYFSETQRNKGNFPGRFSGRQFSNSRSEMNVSTLELGDSALYLCASSLDRGGGDKNIQYFGAGTRLSVL.

The chain uses TRBV23-1 and TRBJ2-7, with 10 bases fitting TRBD1. TRBV23-1 is given ORF status, its function remaining uncertain. V dropped 6 bases and J dropped 0; count of bases not matched to a gene: 8. The CDR3 has 16 amino acids. CDR3 in amino acids: CASRTGGLPASYEQYF. DNA for the CDR3: TGCGCCAGCAGGACAGGGGGCCTACCTGCCTCCTACGAGCAGTACTTC.

The rearrangement links TRBV10-2 to TRBJ2-6; 9 bases line up with TRBD1. V shed 4 bases and J 3 bases; nucleotides not matched to a gene: 10. Germline V gene sequence: CDR1 WSHSY, CDR2 SAAADI. This CDR3 contains 18 residues. The CDR3 nucleotides are TGCGCCAGCAGTGGGAGGGGACAGGGATCGGGTGGGGCCAACGTCCTGACTTTC. Residues: CASSGRGQGSGGANVLTF.

This clone was seen only once. This CDR3 is CASSSRGGLQLSSYNEQFF. The CDR3 nucleotides read TGTGCCAGCAGCTCGAGGGGGGGGCTTCAACTCAGCTCCTACAATGAGCAGTTCTTC. The J gene is TRBJ2-1, the V gene TRBV11-2; possibly TRBD2 for D (7 bases). CDR1 is SGHAT, CDR2 FQNNGV, per germline. The CDR3 sequence is 19 residues long. V was pared by 4 bases and J by 0 bases, with 22 bases between.

This chain links TRBV11-2 with TRBJ1-1; D may be TRBD1 (5 bases). This CDR3 is built from 16 residues. CDR1 is SGHAT and CDR2 is FQNNGV in the germline V gene. Trimming cost V 4 bases and J 0 bases, with 15 bases left between them. The CDR3 nucleotides read TGTGCCAGCAGCTCTCCCTACCCGGGGGTGAACACTGAAGCTTTCTTT. Protein product: CASSSPYPGVNTEAFF.

J is TRBJ1-6 and V is TRBV19; D is undetermined. This CDR3 comprises 15 residues. The V gene's germline CDR1 is LNHDA and CDR2 SQIVND (reference sequence). V shed 7 bases and J shed 6 bases, with 16 bases lying between them. CDR3 in amino acids: CASTIDSRGNSPLHF. CDR3 sequence (DNA): TGTGCCAGTACCATTGACTCCCGCGGTAATTCACCCCTCCACTTT. Combining the CDR3 with reference TRBV19 and TRBJ1-6 gives the whole variable domain DGGITQSPKYLFRKEGQNVTLSCEQNLNHDAMYWYRQDPGQGLRLIYYSQIVNDFQKGDIAEGYSVSREKKESFPLTVTSAQKNPTAFYLCASTIDSRGNSPLHFGNGTRLTVT.

This sequence joins TRBV13 and TRBJ2-3; 7 bases map to TRBD1. The CDR3 spans 15 residues. Trimming cost V 2 bases and J 6 bases; bases outside gene matches: 8. Germline CDR1 PRHDT, CDR2 FYEKMQ (reference sequence). The CDR3 loop reads CASSLRLGGGDTQYF. CDR3 sequence (DNA): TGTGCCAGCAGCTTAAGATTAGGGGGCGGCGATACGCAGTATTTT.

This chain connects TRBV30 to TRBJ1-1; no firm D call. V was trimmed by 1 base and J by 0 bases, leaving 6 bases between them. This CDR3 is built from 13 residues. From germline, CDR1 is GTSNPN and CDR2 SVGIG (reference sequence). Here the CDR3 reads CAWSGQLNTEAFF. The DNA for the CDR3 is TGTGCCTGGAGTGGGCAACTGAACACTGAAGCTTTCTTT.

The chain is built from TRBV20-1 and TRBJ2-4; 8 positions match TRBD2. With V trimmed by 3 bases and J by 3 bases, 7 bases remained unmatched. Germline CDR1 and CDR2: DFQATT and SNEGSKA (reference sequence). This CDR3 spans 15 amino acids. The DNA for the CDR3 is TGCAGTGCTAGTGGGAGCGGGGGCCGCAAAAACATTCAGTACTTC. As protein: CSASGSGGRKNIQYF.

The chain combines TRBV4-3 with TRBJ2-5, with 8 bases that match TRBD2. Looked up from germline, CDR1 is LGHNA and CDR2 is YSLEER. J lost 1 base, V lost 0 bases, and 4 bases had no gene match. The CDR3 consists of 16 residues. The CDR3 DNA reads TGCGCCAGCAGCCAAGATTACAGCGGGGGCCAAGAGACCCAGTACTTC. Residues: CASSQDYSGGQETQYF.